The 27 T cell receptor beta chains presented below share a single source sample, sequenced in a study of T-cell reconstitution after alpha-beta-depleted transplantation in children. The TCRbeta library incorporated unique molecular identifiers. TCRdb itself ran the PCR reads through MiXCR, one entry per CDR3 protein. The sample yields roughly 500,000 distinct CDR3 sequences, around 17% seen once. Sequences were derived from PBMCs from the stem cell graft donor, sampled from the stem cell graft. These receptors originate from a human donor who donated a stem cell graft to a child with acute lymphoblastic leukemia.

V and J are TRBV14 and TRBJ2-3; D is unresolved. This CDR3 comprises 13 residues. V lost 0 bases to trimming and J lost 9 bases, with 10 bases between them. Germline V lookup: CDR1 SGHDN, CDR2 FVKESK. CDR3 DNA sequence: TGTGCCAGCAGCCAAGATATGCTGTCAACGCAGTATTTT. The encoded protein is CASSQDMLSTQYF. Supplemented by reference TRBV14 and TRBJ2-3, the full variable domain reads EAGVTQFPSHSVIEKGQTVTLRCDPISGHDNLYWYRRVMGKEIKFLLHFVKESKQDESGMPNNRFLAERTGGTYSTLKVQPAELEDSGVYFCASSQDMLSTQYFGPGTRLTVL.

This clonotype was found a few times. The chain carries TRBV11-2 and TRBJ2-5, with 8 bases identical to TRBD1. The CDR3 covers 15 residues. After removal of 5 bases from V and 4 bases from J, the junction contained 9 bases not matched to a gene. Per germline, CDR1 SGHAT and CDR2 FQNNGV. CDR3 protein: CASSESRGQIETQYF. CDR3 nucleotide sequence: TGTGCCAGCAGCGAGAGCAGGGGGCAGATAGAGACCCAGTACTTC.

The chain joins TRBV7-9 to TRBJ2-1; the D is unclear. Germline V gene sequence: CDR1 SEHNR, CDR2 FQNEAQ (reference sequence). CDR3 length: 16 residues. Trimming took 1 base from V and 4 from J, leaving 14 bases between them. The CDR3 coding sequence is TGTGCCAGCAGCTTAGTACCGGCAGCAGGATACAATGAGCAGTTCTTC. Protein product: CASSLVPAAGYNEQFF.

The chain carries TRBV3-1 and TRBJ1-2; D call uncertain. The CDR3 spans 13 residues. Germline values: CDR1 LGHDT, CDR2 YNNKEL (reference sequence). Trimming cost V 2 bases and J 8 bases, with 12 bases left between them. CDR3 protein: CASSQRRSYGYTF. The CDR3 bases are TGTGCCAGCAGCCAAAGAAGGAGCTACGGCTACACCTTC.

This clonotype was counted only a few times. The genes are TRBV6-5 and TRBJ2-1, with 8 bases lining up with TRBD1. CDR1 and CDR2 (germline): MNHEY, SVGAGI. V lost 2 bases to trimming and J lost 7 bases; unmatched junction nucleotides: 16. The CDR3 is 18 amino acids. The CDR3 nucleotides read TGTGCCAGCAGTTACGAGCAGGGGGCGTTTAAATTTTCGAATGAGCAGTTCTTC. As protein: CASSYEQGAFKFSNEQFF.

This clonotype was counted only a few times. As DNA, the CDR3 is TGTGCCAGCAGCCCGGGCTGGCAAGAGACCCAGTACTTC. This encodes CASSPGWQETQYF. V is TRBV12-3 or TRBV12-4 and J is TRBJ2-5, with D uncertain. The CDR3 spans 13 residues. V lost 6 bases and J lost 2, with 10 bases in between.

The rearrangement joins TRBV5-1 to TRBJ2-5, with D perhaps TRBD1 (5 bases). Per the germline V gene, CDR1 is SGHRS and CDR2 is YFSETQ. The CDR3 runs 16 residues. Trimming removed 1 base at V and 7 bases at J, with 20 bases between. CDR3 nucleotide sequence: TGCGCCAGCAGCTTGAGTCAGGGCCGGTGGTCGTGGACCCAGTACTTC. Translating it yields CASSLSQGRWSWTQYF.

The chain carries TRBV9 and TRBJ1-1; tentative D call: TRBD1 (6 bases). V was cut by 4 bases and J by 2 bases, with 18 bases left in between. Germline V gene sequence: CDR1 SGDLS, CDR2 YYNGEE. This CDR3 is 16 amino acids long. CDR3 protein: CASSSLPGHENTEAFF. CDR3 DNA sequence: TGTGCCAGCAGCAGCCTTCCGGGACACGAAAACACTGAAGCTTTCTTT.

The V and J genes are TRBV4-1 and TRBJ2-3; 8 bases align to TRBD2. From germline, CDR1 is MGHRA and CDR2 YSYEKL. The CDR3 contains 20 residues. The J segment lost 2 bases and the V segment lost 4 bases, leaving 20 bases of the junction unmatched. The CDR3 sequence: CASSPLKIIERELHTDTQYF. The CDR3 DNA reads as TGCGCCAGCAGCCCACTAAAGATTATTGAGCGGGAGCTCCACACAGATACGCAGTATTTT.

This clonotype was counted a few times. The chain is built from TRBV6-1 and TRBJ1-5, with 8 bases that match TRBD1. Unmatched junction bases numbered 8, after V lost 6 bases and J lost 7 bases. This CDR3 comprises 14 residues. Germline V gene lookup returns CDR1 MNHNS and CDR2 SASEGT. CDR3 nucleotides: TGTGCCAGCAGGGGACAGGCGGTCGGGCAGCCCCAGCATTTT. This gives the protein CASRGQAVGQPQHF.

This clonotype came up a few times. This chain connects TRBV6-2 or TRBV6-3 to TRBJ1-5; D perhaps matches TRBD1 (5 bases). This CDR3 is built from 16 residues. Trimming pared 5 bases from V and 2 bases from J, leaving 16 bases between. Per germline, CDR1 MNHEY and CDR2 SVGEGT. CDR3 bases: TGTGCCAGCAGTCCGGAGACAGTTCTCGGCAATCAGCCCCAGCATTTT. Translated: CASSPETVLGNQPQHF.

The chain recombines TRBV3-1 with TRBJ2-2, with D unclear. Germline assignment: CDR1 LGHDT and CDR2 YNNKEL (reference sequence). V was shortened by 2 bases and J by 1 base, with 17 bases between the two germline ends. The length of the CDR3 is 18 residues. The CDR3, as DNA: TGTGCCAGCAGCCAAATGGTATTGAGCTGGGAGAACACCGGGGAGCTGTTTTTT. It is translated as CASSQMVLSWENTGELFF.

This chain links TRBV12-3 or TRBV12-4 with TRBJ2-5, with 10 bases matching TRBD1. The CDR3 runs to 16 residues. Losses at the gene ends were 5 bases for V and 2 bases for J; bases not matched to a gene: 8. CDR3 protein: CASSARTGGGQETQYF. CDR3 DNA: TGTGCCAGCAGTGCAAGGACAGGGGGGGGACAAGAGACCCAGTACTTC.

This clonotype has a handful of counts. V usage is TRBV7-3 and J usage is TRBJ1-1; 7 nucleotides line up with TRBD1. CDR3 length: 16 residues. With 4 bases clipped from V and 2 bases from J, the junction kept 10 bases outside the gene matches. CDR1 is SGHTA and CDR2 is FQGTGA in the germline V gene. The CDR3 sequence is CASSSPSTGSNTEAFF. The DNA of the CDR3 is TGTGCCAGCAGCTCCCCTTCGACAGGGTCAAACACTGAAGCTTTCTTT.

The chain links TRBV29-1 to TRBJ2-2, with a possible D match to TRBD1 (5 bases). This CDR3 contains 13 residues. Germline CDR1 reads SQVTM; CDR2 reads ANQGSEA. The ends were cut back, 2 bases at V and 5 bases at J, with 9 bases in the middle. DNA of the CDR3: TGCAGCGTTGAACCAGGGCGAACCGGGGAGCTGTTTTTT. Its translation is CSVEPGRTGELFF.

V is TRBV7-6 and J is TRBJ2-1; no clear D gene. V lost 5 bases, J lost 8 bases, and 13 bases lay in between. Per the germline V gene, CDR1 is SGHVS and CDR2 is FNYEAQ. This CDR3 region has 13 residues. The CDR3 loop is CASSPSSWDEQFF. The CDR3, as DNA: TGTGCCAGCAGCCCCAGTAGTTGGGATGAGCAGTTCTTC.

This clonotype has more than one count but fewer than ten. CDR3 sequence (DNA): TGTGCCAGCAGACCTCCAGGGGGGGGCTATGGCTACACCTTC. This sequence encodes CASRPPGGGYGYTF. The rearrangement uses TRBV12-3 or TRBV12-4 and TRBJ1-2; TRBD1 matches 7 bases. The CDR3 contains 14 residues. With V trimmed by 6 bases and J by 4 bases, 8 bases remained unmatched.

This clonotype was seen more than once but under ten times. The chain links TRBV20-1 to TRBJ1-2; no firm D call. Between the trimmed V and J ends, which lost 3 bases and 3 bases, there was a span of 11 bases. Germline V gene sequence: CDR1 DFQATT, CDR2 SNEGSKA (reference sequence). The CDR3 spans 13 residues. This CDR3 is CSARGSVDYGYTF. CDR3 sequence (DNA): TGCAGTGCTAGGGGGAGCGTCGACTATGGCTACACCTTC.

V is TRBV2 and J is TRBJ2-1; TRBD2 matches at 8 bases. CDR3 length: 14 residues. V dropped 6 bases and J dropped 7; count of bases not matched to a gene: 8. CDR1 and CDR2 (germline): SNHLY, FYNNEI. CDR3: CASRSSGSSNEQFF. The CDR3, as DNA: TGTGCCAGCAGGTCGAGCGGGAGTTCGAATGAGCAGTTCTTC.

The chain uses TRBV5-1 and TRBJ1-1, with TRBD1 matching over 7 bases. V shed 0 bases and J 2 bases; nucleotides not matched to a gene: 4. The CDR3 runs to 15 residues. CDR1 and CDR2 (germline): SGHRS, YFSETQ. The CDR3: CASSLVGQFNTEAFF. CDR3 bases: TGCGCCAGCAGCTTGGTGGGACAGTTCAACACTGAAGCTTTCTTT.

This clonotype occurred a few times. The chain links TRBV5-6 to TRBJ2-3; 10 positions agree with TRBD2. Germline V gene sequence: CDR1 SGHDT, CDR2 YYEEEE. There are 14 residues in the CDR3. J was trimmed by 8 bases and V by 4 bases; bases with no gene match: 7. CDR3 nucleotide sequence: TGTGCCAGCAGCCCCCTAGGACTAGCGGTTACGCAGTATTTT. Its protein product is CASSPLGLAVTQYF.

The rearrangement links TRBV6-5 to TRBJ2-1; D gene unclear. Germline V gene lookup returns CDR1 MNHEY and CDR2 SVGAGI. CDR3 length: 14 residues. V was cut by 1 base and J by 3 bases, with 7 bases left in between. The CDR3 spells CASSYYRGYNEQFF. The CDR3 DNA reads as TGTGCCAGCAGTTACTACCGAGGCTACAATGAGCAGTTCTTC.

This clonotype occurred a few times. This chain joins TRBV5-1 and TRBJ2-7; TRBD1 aligns across 8 bases. The CDR3 extends over 15 amino acids. Germline V gene sequence: CDR1 SGHRS, CDR2 YFSETQ. Trimming removed 0 bases from V and 6 bases from J; junction bases left unmatched: 8. CDR3 residues: CASSLGDRIFSEQYF. In DNA form, the CDR3 reads TGCGCCAGCAGCTTGGGGGACAGGATCTTCTCCGAGCAGTACTTC.

The V and J genes are TRBV24-1 and TRBJ2-1, with 8 bases aligning to TRBD2. The V and J ends lost 9 bases and 6 bases, in that order; junction bases with no gene match: 9. CDR1 is KGHDR, CDR2 SFDVKD, per germline. This CDR3 has 14 amino acids. The CDR3: CATSLAGSANEQFF. The CDR3 bases are TGTGCCACCTCCTTAGCGGGATCGGCCAATGAGCAGTTCTTC.

This clonotype was counted between two and nine times. This rearrangement joins TRBV7-9 to TRBJ2-5; D uncertain. The CDR3 is made up of 13 amino acids. Germline CDR1 reads SEHNR; CDR2 reads FQNEAQ (reference sequence). V lost 4 bases and J lost 4, with 10 bases in between. CDR3 DNA sequence: TGTGCCAGCAGCTATTCCTCGCCAGAGACCCAGTACTTC. Its protein is CASSYSSPETQYF.

The J gene is TRBJ1-6, the V gene TRBV12-3 or TRBV12-4; 10 bases match TRBD1. The CDR3 length is 14 residues. Unmatched junction bases numbered 6, after V lost 5 bases and J lost 11 bases. The CDR3 reads CASSRGQGVAPLHF. For the CDR3, the DNA is TGTGCCAGCAGTCGAGGACAGGGGGTTGCACCCCTCCACTTT.

In this sample, this clonotype turned up a few times. This rearrangement joins TRBV6-5 to TRBJ1-2; 9 bases fit TRBD1. Looked up from germline, CDR1 is MNHEY and CDR2 is SVGAGI. The CDR3 runs 12 residues. The J segment lost 8 bases and the V segment lost 5 bases, leaving 3 bases of the junction unmatched. CDR3 sequence reads: CASSRDRVGYTF. The CDR3 DNA reads as TGTGCCAGCAGTCGGGACAGGGTCGGCTACACCTTC.